A single sample is the source of the 8 T cell receptor beta chains below, sequenced in a study of control samples from healthy donors and cancer patients. Sequencing used immunoSEQ multiplex PCR; TCRdb keeps in-frame clones, though not all of them. This sample has fewer than 25,000 clones, with around 83% found just once. Sequenced material: PBMCs. The receptor source for this set is a man between 60 and 70 years old with head and neck cancer.

CDR3 sequence: CASSLAHSYGYTF. In DNA, the CDR3 is TGTGCCAGCAGCTTGGCGCATTCCTATGGCTACACCTTC. J is TRBJ1-2 and V is TRBV5-6; D is uncertain. This CDR3 spans 13 amino acids. The germline V and J ends were trimmed by 0 bases and 4 bases, with 7 bases remaining between them. CDR1 and CDR2 from the germline V gene are SGHDT and YYEEEE.

The chain carries TRBV10-3 and TRBJ2-4; TRBD2 matches at 15 bases. The V segment lost 6 bases and the J segment 1 base; nucleotides outside the gene matches: 4. There are 17 residues in the CDR3. The germline V gene has CDR1 ENHRY and CDR2 SYGVKD. Here the CDR3 reads CAISRTSGREAKNIQYF. The CDR3 DNA reads TGTGCCATCAGCCGGACTAGCGGGAGGGAGGCCAAAAACATTCAGTACTTC.

The J gene is TRBJ2-3, the V gene TRBV18, with D maybe TRBD2 (5 bases). CDR3 length: 15 residues. V was pared by 2 bases and J by 0 bases, with 9 bases between. Germline assignment: CDR1 KGHSH and CDR2 LQKENI. CDR3: CASSPVGGSTDTQYF. CDR3 DNA sequence: TGTGCCAGCTCACCAGTGGGCGGGAGCACAGATACGCAGTATTTT.

This clone has a handful of counts. This chain joins TRBV5-1 and TRBJ2-2; TRBD2 aligns across 8 bases. Germline values: CDR1 SGHRS, CDR2 YFSETQ. J gave up 5 bases and V 0 bases, and 3 bases lay outside the gene matches. CDR3 size: 15 residues. For the CDR3, the DNA is TGCGCCAGCAGCTTGGAAACGGGAGGGACCGGGGAGCTGTTTTTT. Residues: CASSLETGGTGELFF. Full variable domain (rest looked up from reference TRBV5-1 and TRBJ2-2): KAGVTQTPRYLIKTRGQQVTLSCSPISGHRSVSWYQQTPGQGLQFLFEYFSETQRNKGNFPGRFSGRQFSNSRSEMNVSTLELGDSALYLCASSLETGGTGELFFGEGSRLTVL.

The J gene is TRBJ2-2, the V gene TRBV13; D gene unclear. CDR1 is PRHDT, CDR2 FYEKMQ, per germline (reference sequence). The CDR3 consists of 14 residues. Between the trimmed V and J ends, which lost 1 base and 7 bases, there was a span of 10 bases. As DNA, the CDR3 is TGTGCCAGCAGCTTAGAGTCCCGGAGCGGGGAGCTGTTTTTT. Its protein is CASSLESRSGELFF.

This clone is termed medium-sized. This sequence joins TRBV3-1 (or the pseudogene TRBV3-2) and TRBJ2-1; possibly TRBD1 or TRBD2 for D (5 bases each). The germline CDR1 and CDR2 sequences are LGHDT and YNNKEL (reference sequence). The germline V and J ends were trimmed by 4 bases and 6 bases, with 16 bases remaining between them. This CDR3 region has 15 residues. Written as DNA, the CDR3 is TGTGCCAGCAGCCCAGTGGGACGCGGCGCCAATGAGCAGTTCTTC. It is translated as CASSPVGRGANEQFF.

The chain links TRBV5-4 to TRBJ2-7; TRBD2 might be the D (5 bases). This CDR3 is built from 14 residues. Germline-derived CDR1 and CDR2 are SGHNT and YYREEE (reference sequence). V dropped 3 bases and J dropped 9 bases, with 19 bases sitting between them. This chain's CDR3 is CASSSRGLGSGQYF. The CDR3 bases are TGTGCCAGCAGCTCTAGAGGACTGGGTTCGGGGCAGTACTTC.

The chain uses TRBV15 and TRBJ1-6; maybe TRBD1 (5 bases). This CDR3 is 16 amino acids long. With 0 bases removed from V and 6 bases from J, the gap between germline ends came to 12 bases. The germline V gene encodes CDR1 LNHNV and CDR2 YYDKDF (reference sequence). CDR3 in DNA: TGTGCCACCAGCAGAGACAGGGAGGCTGGTAATTCACCCCTCCACTTT. As protein: CATSRDREAGNSPLHF.